Shown below are 9 T cell receptor beta chains from a single sample sequenced in a study of CD8 T cells in ankylosing spondylitis. TCRdb analysed the 5' RACE reads with MiXCR anew, one entry per CDR3 protein. Of approximately 300,000 distinct CDR3 sequences listed, 20% were seen once; the top ten hold about 8%. Sequenced input: blood, either unsorted or a sorted T cell fraction (not recorded which). These receptors were obtained from a male donor with ankylosing spondylitis or in good health (not recorded which).

This clonotype turned up a few times. The chain couples TRBV25-1 to TRBJ1-2; tentative D call: TRBD1 (5 bases). The CDR3 is 15 amino acids. CDR1 is MGHDK, CDR2 SYGVNS, per germline. Trimming removed 5 bases at V and 6 bases at J, with 19 bases between. The chain's CDR3 is CASSLGLVELDGYTF. The CDR3, as DNA: TGTGCCAGCAGTTTGGGGCTTGTGGAGTTGGATGGCTACACCTTC.

This clonotype was picked up a small number of times. J is TRBJ2-3 and V is TRBV15, with 9 positions matching TRBD1. From germline, CDR1 is LNHNV and CDR2 YYDKDF (reference sequence). Losses at the gene ends were 5 bases for V and 9 bases for J; bases not matched to a gene: 3. The CDR3 totals 12 residues. The CDR3 bases are TGTGCCACCAGCGGCGACAGGGGGACGCAGTATTTT. Amino acid sequence: CATSGDRGTQYF.

This clonotype was counted only a few times. The genes are TRBV6-2 or TRBV6-3 and TRBJ1-3; D might be TRBD1 (5 bases). Trimming left V 2 bases short and J 2 bases short, with 16 bases between. The CDR3 is 17 amino acids. In germline, CDR1 is MNHEY, CDR2 SVGEGT. CDR3 sequence (DNA): TGTGCCAGCAGTTACGCGGCGGCCAGGGACCCTGGAAACACCATATATTTT. Translating gives CASSYAAARDPGNTIYF.

This clonotype has a handful of counts. The CDR3, as DNA: TGTGCCAGCAGTTTAGCCAGGGAGAAGCAGCCCCAGCATTTT. This sequence encodes CASSLAREKQPQHF. This chain connects TRBV12-3 or TRBV12-4 to TRBJ1-5, with a tentative D call TRBD1 (5 bases). The CDR3 is 14 amino acids. Trimming removed 0 bases at V and 7 bases at J, with 10 bases between.

There are a few counts of this clonotype. The chain uses TRBV9 and TRBJ2-1; tentative D call: TRBD2 (6 bases). The CDR3 consists of 15 residues. With 0 bases removed from V and 1 base from J, the gap between germline ends came to 8 bases. Germline assignment: CDR1 SGDLS and CDR2 YYNGEE. The chain's CDR3 is CASSVGRGSYNEQFF. CDR3 nucleotide sequence: TGTGCCAGCAGCGTAGGGAGGGGTTCCTACAATGAGCAGTTCTTC.

There are a few counts of this clonotype. The gene calls are TRBV25-1 and TRBJ2-3, with 12 bases fitting TRBD2. Germline CDR1 and CDR2: MGHDK and SYGVNS. The ends lost 5 bases at V and 2 bases at J; junction bases unmatched: 5. The CDR3 runs 16 residues. Here the CDR3 DNA reads TGTGCCAGCAGTATAGGACTAGCGGGATCCACAGATACGCAGTATTTT. It codes for CASSIGLAGSTDTQYF.

This clonotype showed up just a few times. V gene TRBV12-3 or TRBV12-4 combines with J gene TRBJ2-5, with D possibly being TRBD1 (6 bases). This CDR3 is 14 amino acids long. V lost 10 bases, J lost 7 bases, and 22 bases lay in between. The CDR3 DNA reads as TGTGCCAACTCGCTGACAGGAGCCTCAGGGACCCAGTACTTC. It is translated as CANSLTGASGTQYF.

This clonotype turned up a few times. The genes are TRBV29-1 and TRBJ1-2; no definite D call. The CDR3 spans 12 residues. Germline CDR1 and CDR2: SQVTM and ANQGSEA. V shed 3 bases and J shed 2 bases, with 7 bases lying between them. The chain's CDR3 is CSVDFVNYGYTF. Here the CDR3 DNA reads TGCAGCGTTGATTTTGTAAACTATGGCTACACCTTC.

The chain combines TRBV28 with TRBJ1-2; D remains ambiguous. With 10 bases removed from V and 4 bases from J, the gap between germline ends came to 7 bases. Germline V CDR1 and CDR2: MDHEN, SYDVKM. The CDR3 runs to 10 residues. The CDR3 nucleotides are TGTGCCACTGAGGCCTATGGCTACACCTTC. Its translation is CATEAYGYTF.